This entry lists 22 T cell receptor beta chains sequenced from one sample in a study of identical twins. TCRdb ran MiXCR on the 5' RACE reads and lists one entry per CDR3 protein. The sample lists about 660,000 distinct CDR3 sequences; approximately 9% were seen once. These data also featured in a second study, about yellow fever vaccine responses in identical twins.

Sequenced: PBMCs. These receptors were taken from a woman aged 18-35 years in good health.

This clonotype was observed at least ten times. The chain is built from TRBV5-5 and TRBJ2-2; TRBD2 is a possible D gene (5 bases). The V and J ends lost 4 bases and 7 bases respectively, with 14 bases between them. CDR1 and CDR2 (germline): SGHKS, YYEKEE (reference sequence). This CDR3 spans 14 amino acids. The CDR3 protein is CASSLNGIGGELFF. CDR3 in DNA: TGTGCCAGCAGCCTGAACGGGATTGGCGGGGAGCTGTTTTTT. The full variable domain, completed using reference TRBV5-5 and TRBJ2-2, is DAGVTQSPTHLIKTRGQQVTLRCSPISGHKSVSWYQQVLGQGPQFIFQYYEKEERGRGNFPDRFSARQFPNYSSELNVNALLLGDSALYLCASSLNGIGGELFFGEGSRLTVL.

The V call is TRBV6-2 or TRBV6-3, the J call TRBJ2-1; 7 bases match TRBD2. Germline CDR1 reads MNHEY; CDR2 reads SVGEGT. This CDR3 region has 17 residues. The ends lost 0 bases at V and 1 base at J; junction bases unmatched: 6. CDR3 sequence (DNA): TGTGCCAGCAGTTACTCGGGGCTAGCGGTGTCCTACAATGAGCAGTTCTTC. This translates into CASSYSGLAVSYNEQFF.

The genes are TRBV7-2 and TRBJ2-5; D remains unclear. Per germline, CDR1 SGHTA and CDR2 FQGNSA. V lost 5 bases and J 3 bases, leaving 16 bases between the germline ends. The CDR3 is 15 amino acids. CDR3 nucleotide sequence: TGTGCCAGCAGCCCTGGTGTGGGCCGGGAAGAGACCCAGTACTTC. Translation: CASSPGVGREETQYF.

This clonotype appeared a few times. The CDR3 region is CASSLESGGYYEQYF. The CDR3 bases are TGTGCCAGCAGCTTAGAAAGCGGGGGGTACTACGAGCAGTACTTC. The V and J genes are TRBV7-2 and TRBJ2-7; TRBD2 aligns across 9 bases. The V segment lost 1 base and the J segment 3 bases; nucleotides outside the gene matches: 4. This CDR3 is built from 15 residues. The germline CDR1 and CDR2 sequences are SGHTA and FQGNSA.

There are a few counts of this clonotype. The genes are TRBV4-3 and TRBJ2-5, with TRBD1 identical over 8 bases. CDR3 length: 18 amino acids. The trim removed 0 bases at V and 2 bases at J, leaving 11 bases unmatched. Germline V gene sequence: CDR1 LGHNA, CDR2 YSLEER. CDR3 sequence (DNA): TGCGCCAGCAGCCAAGATTACAGGGTCACAGGGGGACAAGAGACCCAGTACTTC. It translates to CASSQDYRVTGGQETQYF.

The chain recombines TRBV5-1 with TRBJ2-7; D is perhaps TRBD2 (5 bases). Trimming removed 0 bases at V and 0 bases at J, with 7 bases between. The CDR3 consists of 14 residues. The germline CDR1 and CDR2 sequences are SGHRS and YFSETQ. CDR3 amino acids: CASSLESGSYEQYF. The CDR3 nucleotides are TGCGCCAGCAGCTTGGAGAGCGGCTCCTACGAGCAGTACTTC. Using reference TRBV5-1 and TRBJ2-7 for the parts outside the CDR3, the full variable domain is KAGVTQTPRYLIKTRGQQVTLSCSPISGHRSVSWYQQTPGQGLQFLFEYFSETQRNKGNFPGRFSGRQFSNSRSEMNVSTLELGDSALYLCASSLESGSYEQYFGPGTRLTVT.

In its sample, this clonotype was seen a few times. The rearrangement joins TRBV5-1 to TRBJ2-5, with 8 bases identical to TRBD2. The CDR3 runs to 15 residues. V lost 0 bases, J lost 2 bases, and 3 bases stayed unmatched. Germline-derived CDR1 and CDR2 are SGHRS and YFSETQ. The CDR3 DNA reads TGCGCCAGCAGCTTGGCGGGACTAGAGCAAGAGACCCAGTACTTC. Protein sequence: CASSLAGLEQETQYF.

This clonotype was detected only a few times. This rearrangement joins TRBV4-2 to TRBJ2-1; the match to TRBD1 covers 11 bases. The CDR3 length is 17 residues. The germline V gene encodes CDR1 LGHNA and CDR2 YNFKEQ. CDR3 protein: CACSQEDGDRGMYEQFF. The CDR3 nucleotides are TGTGCTTGCAGCCAAGAGGATGGGGACAGGGGGATGTATGAGCAGTTCTTC.

The chain recombines TRBV2 with TRBJ2-7; TRBD2 matches 10 bases. The CDR3 runs 18 residues. The germline gives CDR1 SNHLY, CDR2 FYNNEI. Trimming took 6 bases from V and 7 from J; bases not matched to a gene: 21. CDR3 protein: CASSPSSSGSKHRREQYF. The CDR3 region has the DNA TGTGCCAGCAGCCCCTCCTCTAGCGGGAGCAAACATCGTCGGGAGCAGTACTTC.

The rearrangement joins TRBV5-8 to TRBJ2-1, with 7 bases aligning to TRBD1. Germline CDR1 SGHTS, CDR2 YDEGEE. The J segment lost 7 bases and the V segment lost 6 bases, leaving 13 bases of the junction unmatched. There are 15 residues in the CDR3. Written as DNA, the CDR3 is TGTGCCAGCACCCTAACAGGGGTTGGTCGGAATGAGCAGTTCTTC. Translating gives CASTLTGVGRNEQFF.

The chain has TRBV12-5 and TRBJ2-7; D possibly matches TRBD1 or TRBD2 (5 bases each). CDR3 length: 15 residues. V lost 1 base and J lost 5, with 15 bases in between. Germline V CDR1 and CDR2: LGHNT, FRNRAP. CDR3 amino acids: CASGLGSGPNNEQYF. CDR3 DNA sequence: TGTGCTAGTGGTTTGGGCTCGGGACCGAACAACGAGCAGTACTTC.

The chain carries TRBV14 and TRBJ2-4, with 7 bases fitting TRBD1. V was clipped by 10 bases and J by 7 bases; unmatched bases: 19. This CDR3 has 16 amino acids. Germline CDR1 SGHDN, CDR2 FVKESK. The CDR3 spells CANYTGALAECNIQYF. The CDR3 nucleotides read TGTGCCAACTATACAGGGGCCCTCGCCGAATGCAACATTCAGTACTTC.

The chain couples TRBV14 to TRBJ2-3, with TRBD1 identical over 9 bases. Trimming removed 1 base from V and 3 bases from J; junction bases left unmatched: 8. The CDR3 totals 17 residues. Germline V CDR1 and CDR2: SGHDN, FVKESK. The CDR3 region has the DNA TGTGCCAGCAGCCAAGCTACCGGGACAGGGATAACAGATACGCAGTATTTT. Amino acids: CASSQATGTGITDTQYF.

The V gene is TRBV3-1, the J gene TRBJ2-7; perhaps TRBD2 as D (6 bases). The CDR3 totals 15 residues. The ends were cut back, 3 bases at V and 4 bases at J, with 16 bases in the middle. Germline CDR1 and CDR2: LGHDT and YNNKEL (reference sequence). The CDR3 DNA is TGTGCCAGCAGCCAGGCACTAGCAGGGTCGTACGAGCAGTACTTC. This codes for CASSQALAGSYEQYF.

This clonotype was counted many times. The CDR3 reads CASRGGGYGNQPQHF. The CDR3 DNA sequence: TGTGCCAGTAGAGGCGGAGGGTACGGCAATCAGCCCCAGCATTTT. The rearrangement joins TRBV19 to TRBJ1-5, with D hard to call. The CDR3 spans 15 residues. The V and J ends lost 6 bases and 2 bases respectively, with 14 bases between them. The germline V gene encodes CDR1 LNHDA and CDR2 SQIVND (reference sequence).

This clonotype has a handful of counts. The V and J genes are TRBV6-5 and TRBJ2-3, with no clear D. This CDR3 is 16 amino acids long. Trimming left V 4 bases short and J 0 bases short, with 14 bases between. Germline values: CDR1 MNHEY, CDR2 SVGAGI. The CDR3 here is CASSLLGSTSTDTQYF. The CDR3 region has the DNA TGTGCCAGCAGTTTGTTGGGCTCCACTAGCACAGATACGCAGTATTTT.

This clonotype has only a few counts. V gene TRBV30 combines with J gene TRBJ1-3; 7 bases are a match to TRBD1. J gave up 0 bases and V 3 bases, and 2 bases lay outside the gene matches. CDR3 length: 14 residues. Germline CDR1 reads GTSNPN; CDR2 reads SVGIG (reference sequence). CDR3 in amino acids: CAWRGQLSGNTIYF. The CDR3 coding sequence is TGTGCCTGGAGGGGACAGCTCTCTGGAAACACCATATATTTT.

This sequence joins TRBV3-1 and TRBJ2-2, with a possible D match to TRBD1 (5 bases). V lost 3 bases and J 1 base, leaving 9 bases between the germline ends. In germline, CDR1 is LGHDT, CDR2 YNNKEL (reference sequence). CDR3 size: 15 residues. CDR3 amino acids: CASSQRDRNTGELFF. The DNA of the CDR3 is TGTGCCAGCAGCCAGCGAGACAGGAACACCGGGGAGCTGTTTTTT. The full variable domain, with the rest looked up from reference TRBV3-1 and TRBJ2-2, is DTAVSQTPKYLVTQMGNDKSIKCEQNLGHDTMYWYKQDSKKFLKIMFSYNNKELIINETVPNRFSPKSPDKAHLNLHINSLELGDSAVYFCASSQRDRNTGELFFGEGSRLTVL.

This clonotype came up many times. The chain joins TRBV12-3 or TRBV12-4 to TRBJ2-1; weak D call: TRBD2 (6 bases). The ends were cut back, 7 bases at V and 5 bases at J, with 15 bases in the middle. This CDR3 is built from 14 residues. As DNA, the CDR3 is TGTGCCAGCACCGGGGGAGCGAATAACAATGAGCAGTTCTTC. Translation gives CASTGGANNNEQFF.

There are a few counts of this clonotype. This chain uses TRBV28 with TRBJ2-6, with D perhaps matching TRBD1 (6 bases). Germline V lookup: CDR1 MDHEN, CDR2 SYDVKM. The CDR3 runs to 17 residues. V lost 6 bases, J lost 0 bases, and 15 bases lay in between. CDR3 region: CASSLRQEHSGANVLTF. The DNA of the CDR3 is TGTGCCAGCAGCCTAAGACAGGAACACTCTGGGGCCAACGTCCTGACTTTC.

This clonotype was counted a few times. The chain carries TRBV7-9 and TRBJ2-1, with D tentatively TRBD1 (6 bases). CDR1 is SEHNR, CDR2 FQNEAQ, per germline (reference sequence). V lost 3 bases and J 9 bases, leaving 15 bases between the germline ends. CDR3 size: 14 residues. The CDR3 region is CASSFAGRGSEQFF. The CDR3 DNA follows: TGTGCCAGCAGCTTCGCGGGCAGGGGAAGTGAGCAGTTCTTC.

In this sample, this clonotype turned up a few times. The rearrangement links TRBV7-9 to TRBJ2-3, with 12 bases fitting TRBD2. Germline values: CDR1 SEHNR, CDR2 FQNEAQ (reference sequence). The CDR3 is made up of 15 amino acids. V trimming: 5 bases; J trimming: 8 bases; junction bases outside the gene matches: 8. The CDR3 region is CASSPSGGAVGTQYF. CDR3 sequence (DNA): TGTGCCAGCAGCCCTAGCGGGGGGGCCGTCGGTACGCAGTATTTT.